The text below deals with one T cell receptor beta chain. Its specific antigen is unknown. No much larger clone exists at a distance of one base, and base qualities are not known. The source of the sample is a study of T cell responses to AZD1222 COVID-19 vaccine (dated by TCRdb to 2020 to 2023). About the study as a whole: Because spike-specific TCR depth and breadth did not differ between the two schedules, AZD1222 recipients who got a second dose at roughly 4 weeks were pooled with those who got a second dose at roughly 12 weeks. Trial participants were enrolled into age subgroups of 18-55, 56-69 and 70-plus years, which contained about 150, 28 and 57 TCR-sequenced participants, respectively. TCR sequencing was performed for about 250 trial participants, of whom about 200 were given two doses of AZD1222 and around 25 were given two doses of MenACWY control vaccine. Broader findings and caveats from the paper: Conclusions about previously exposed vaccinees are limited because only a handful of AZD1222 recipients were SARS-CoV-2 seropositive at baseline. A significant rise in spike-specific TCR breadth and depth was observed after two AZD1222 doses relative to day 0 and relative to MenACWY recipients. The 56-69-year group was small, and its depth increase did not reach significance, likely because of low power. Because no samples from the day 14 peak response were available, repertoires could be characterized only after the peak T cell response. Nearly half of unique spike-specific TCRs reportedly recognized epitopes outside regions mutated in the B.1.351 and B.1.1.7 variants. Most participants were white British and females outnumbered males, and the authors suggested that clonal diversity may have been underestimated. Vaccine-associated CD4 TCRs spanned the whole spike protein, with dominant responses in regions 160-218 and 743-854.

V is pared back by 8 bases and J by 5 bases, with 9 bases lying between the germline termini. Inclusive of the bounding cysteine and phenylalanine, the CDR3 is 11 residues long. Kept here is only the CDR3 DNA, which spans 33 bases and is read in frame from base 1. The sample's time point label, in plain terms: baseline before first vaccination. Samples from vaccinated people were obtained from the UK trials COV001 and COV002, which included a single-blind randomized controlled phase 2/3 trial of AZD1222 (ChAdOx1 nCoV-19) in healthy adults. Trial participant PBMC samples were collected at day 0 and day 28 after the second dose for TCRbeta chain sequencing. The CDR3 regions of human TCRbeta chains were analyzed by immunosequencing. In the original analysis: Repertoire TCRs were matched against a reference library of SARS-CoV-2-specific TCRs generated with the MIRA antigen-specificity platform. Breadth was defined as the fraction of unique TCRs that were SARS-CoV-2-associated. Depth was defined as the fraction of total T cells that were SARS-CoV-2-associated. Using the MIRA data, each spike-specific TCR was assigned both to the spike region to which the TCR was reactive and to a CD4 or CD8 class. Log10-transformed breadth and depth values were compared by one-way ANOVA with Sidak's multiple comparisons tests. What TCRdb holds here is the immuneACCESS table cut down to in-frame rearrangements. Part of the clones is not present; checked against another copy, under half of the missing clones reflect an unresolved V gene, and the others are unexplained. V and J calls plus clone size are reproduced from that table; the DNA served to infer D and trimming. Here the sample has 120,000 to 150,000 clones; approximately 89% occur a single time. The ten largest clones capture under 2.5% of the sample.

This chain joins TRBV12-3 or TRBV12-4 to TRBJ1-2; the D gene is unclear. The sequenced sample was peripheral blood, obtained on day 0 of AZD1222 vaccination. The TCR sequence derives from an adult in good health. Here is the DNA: TGTGCCAGCGGTTCCGGGTATGGCTACACCTTC. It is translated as CASGSGYGYTF.